Listed below are T cell receptor beta chains from one sample, sequenced in a study of identical twins. TCRdb re-called the 5' RACE reads through MiXCR, storing one row per CDR3 protein. The data contain hundreds of thousands of distinct CDR3 sequences, roughly 7.2% of them singletons. Separately, the same data were catalogued under a study of yellow fever vaccine responses in identical twins.

The sample was PBMCs. The receptors shown here come from a young woman in good health. The CDR3 runs from the conserved cysteine through the conserved F or W. D genes are given only for firm matches. Clone size is stated in some rows and not others, as once, few, many or a class when expanded.

clone size,V gene,J gene,D gene,CDR3 DNA,CDR3 protein
few,TRBV3-1,TRBJ2-1,NA,TGTGCCAGCAGCCCTTACTCGGGTCTTTACAATGAGCAGTTCTTC,CASSPYSGLYNEQFF
many,TRBV29-1,TRBJ2-6,NA,TGCAGCGTTGAAGAGGATGGGACTTCTGGGGCCAACGTCCTGACTTTC,CSVEEDGTSGANVLTF
NA,TRBV29-1,TRBJ2-7,TRBD2,TGCAGCGTTGAAGTTATTAGCGGGAGCGAGCAGTACTTC,CSVEVISGSEQYF
many,TRBV29-1,TRBJ1-2,NA,TGCAGCGTTGTGGGGGCTCAAGGCTATGGCTACACCTTC,CSVVGAQGYGYTF
few,TRBV11-2,TRBJ2-3,TRBD2,TGTGCCAGCAGCCCCACTAGCGGATCAGATACGCAGTATTTT,CASSPTSGSDTQYF
NA,TRBV6-1,TRBJ1-1,NA,TGTGCCAGCAGTGCAGGCATGAGCACTGAAGCTTTCTTT,CASSAGMSTEAFF
few,TRBV4-1,TRBJ2-3,NA,TGCGCCAGCAGCCAAGAGGCTAGCGGCACAGATACGCAGTATTTT,CASSQEASGTDTQYF
many,TRBV7-8,TRBJ2-4,NA,TGTGCCAGCAGCTTCCCGGGGTCTAGGGACCCCCCTTGGGACATTCAGTACTTC,CASSFPGSRDPPWDIQYF
NA,TRBV5-6,TRBJ2-2,TRBD2,TGTGCCAGCAGGCAACTAGCGTCCGACACCGGGGAGCTGTTTTTT,CASRQLASDTGELFF
NA,TRBV20-1,TRBJ2-7,TRBD2,TGCAGTGCTAGTTGGACTAGCGGGAGTTACGAGCAGTACTTC,CSASWTSGSYEQYF
many,TRBV7-9,TRBJ2-1,NA,TGTGCCAGCAGCTTAGCGGGAGCGGGACAGATATACAATGAGCAGTTCTTC,CASSLAGAGQIYNEQFF
NA,TRBV4-2,TRBJ2-1,TRBD2,TGTGCCAGCAGCCAAGAGGGGGGGTATTACAATGAGCAGTTCTTC,CASSQEGGYYNEQFF
many,TRBV25-1,TRBJ2-5,NA,TGTGCCAGCAGTACCTCCGGGCAGGTGTGGATGCAAGAGACCCAGTACTTC,CASSTSGQVWMQETQYF
many,TRBV3-1,TRBJ1-1,NA,TGTGCCAGCAGCAAAACAGGGTCTTCTGAAGCTTTCTTT,CASSKTGSSEAFF
NA,TRBV5-1,TRBJ2-3,TRBD2,TGCGCCAGCAGCCCGGGACTAGCGGGGGGTCATAGCACAGATACGCAGTATTTT,CASSPGLAGGHSTDTQYF
many,TRBV5-1,TRBJ2-5,TRBD2,TGCGCCAGCAGCAAGAGTAGCGGGAAGGAGACCCAGTACTTC,CASSKSSGKETQYF
few,TRBV6-2/TRBV6-3,TRBJ2-7,TRBD2,TGTGCCAGCAGTTACGAACTAGCGCTTACCTACGAGCAGTACTTC,CASSYELALTYEQYF
few,TRBV6-5,TRBJ2-1,TRBD2,TGTGCCAGCAGTTACTTTAGCGGGGGGGCCGTCAATGAGCAGTTCTTC,CASSYFSGGAVNEQFF
many,TRBV5-1,TRBJ2-5,NA,TGCGCCAGCAAAAACCAGGAGCAAGAGACCCAGTACTTC,CASKNQEQETQYF